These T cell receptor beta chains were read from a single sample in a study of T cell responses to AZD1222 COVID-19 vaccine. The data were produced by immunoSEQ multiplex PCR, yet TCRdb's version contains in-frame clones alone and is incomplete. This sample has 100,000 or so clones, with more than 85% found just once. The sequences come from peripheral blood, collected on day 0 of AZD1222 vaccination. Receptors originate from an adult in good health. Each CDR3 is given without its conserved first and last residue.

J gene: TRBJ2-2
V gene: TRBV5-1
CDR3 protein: ASSLNANTGELF

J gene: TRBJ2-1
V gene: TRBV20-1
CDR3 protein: SASDRNEQF

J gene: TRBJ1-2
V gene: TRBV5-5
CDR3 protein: ASSFLQRDGYT

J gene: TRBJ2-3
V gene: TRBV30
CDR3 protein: AWSVRLTDTQY

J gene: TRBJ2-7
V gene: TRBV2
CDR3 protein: ASIPGSYEQY

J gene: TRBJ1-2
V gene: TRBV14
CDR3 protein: ASSRSWGRDDYGYT

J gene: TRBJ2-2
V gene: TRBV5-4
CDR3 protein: ASSQSGRGGTGELF

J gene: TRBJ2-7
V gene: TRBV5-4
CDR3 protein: ASSSRDGTGEQY

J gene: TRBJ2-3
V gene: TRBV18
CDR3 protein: ASSPGGPTDTQY

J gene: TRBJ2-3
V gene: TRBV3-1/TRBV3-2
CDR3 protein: ASSQGRRGSADTQY

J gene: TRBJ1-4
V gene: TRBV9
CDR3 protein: ASSVGTETEKLF

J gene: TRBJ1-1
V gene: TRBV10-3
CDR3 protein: AASPQGTNTEAF